Listed below are T cell receptor beta chains from one sample, sequenced in a study of cytomegalovirus exposure and HLA in healthy donors. Assay: immunoSEQ multiplex PCR; the TCRdb copy retains only in-frame clones and omits some. The sample holds around 71,000 clones, 85% to 95% seen once. The sequencing input was PBMCs. The source of these receptors is a man between 18 and 35 years old in good health and CMV-seropositive. Each CDR3 is given with its conserved first and last residue. D genes are given only for firm matches. The listing skips clone size in some rows; elsewhere it reads once, few, many or a size class.

V: TRBV4-1; size: -; J: TRBJ2-5; D: TRBD1; length: 18; DNA: TGCGCCAGCAGCCAAGGGGACAGGGGGCGATTCTACCAAGAGACCCAGTACTTC; CDR3: CASSQGDRGRFYQETQYF
V: TRBV19; size: -; J: TRBJ2-7; D: -; length: 15; DNA: TGTGCCAGTAGTATCCGTTCAGGGCCTTCCTACGAGCAGTACTTC; CDR3: CASSIRSGPSYEQYF
V: TRBV11-1; size: once; J: TRBJ1-1; D: -; length: 14; DNA: TGTGCCAGCAGCTCGGCAACAGGGAACACTGAAGCTTTCTTT; CDR3: CASSSATGNTEAFF
V: TRBV7-2; size: -; J: TRBJ2-5; D: TRBD1; length: 15; DNA: TGTGCCAGCAACCGGCAGGGGGCCTCGGAGGGGACCCAGTACTTC; CDR3: CASNRQGASEGTQYF
V: TRBV5-1; size: -; J: TRBJ2-6; D: -; length: 16; DNA: TGCGCCAGCAGCTTGAACAGGCCCCCTGGGGCCAACGTCCTGACTTTC; CDR3: CASSLNRPPGANVLTF
V: TRBV5-1; size: -; J: TRBJ1-6; D: TRBD1; length: 16; DNA: TGCGCCAGCAGCTTGACCTCCGGGACAGCTATTTCACCCCTCCACTTT; CDR3: CASSLTSGTAISPLHF
V: TRBV11-2; size: -; J: TRBJ1-2; D: -; length: 14; DNA: TGTGCCAGCAGCTCACCTACAGGGTACTATGGCTACACCTTC; CDR3: CASSSPTGYYGYTF
V: TRBV7-9; size: -; J: TRBJ1-1; D: TRBD1; length: 15; DNA: TGTGCCAGCAGCCAGGACAGGGCCAGGAACACTGAAGCTTTCTTT; CDR3: CASSQDRARNTEAFF
V: TRBV27; size: once; J: TRBJ1-1; D: -; length: 15; DNA: TGTGCCAGCAGTTTGGGCCAACAGGGCGACCCTGAAGCTTTCTTT; CDR3: CASSLGQQGDPEAFF
V: TRBV9; size: few; J: TRBJ2-3; D: TRBD1; length: 15; DNA: TGTGCCAGCAGCGTAGAGGGGGCGGTATCCGATACGCAGTATTTT; CDR3: CASSVEGAVSDTQYF
V: TRBV9; size: -; J: TRBJ1-3; D: TRBD1; length: 15; DNA: TGTGCCAGCAGCGTAGGAGGACAGGGGTCTAACACCATATATTTT; CDR3: CASSVGGQGSNTIYF
V: TRBV7-9; size: -; J: TRBJ2-7; D: -; length: 14; DNA: TGTGCCAGCAGCTCCCGACAGGACTCCTACGAGCAGTACTTC; CDR3: CASSSRQDSYEQYF
V: TRBV7-3; size: -; J: TRBJ2-3; D: -; length: 14; DNA: TGTGCCAGCAGCTTACTGACCAGGGAAGATACGCAGTATTTT; CDR3: CASSLLTREDTQYF
V: TRBV11-2; size: once; J: TRBJ2-7; D: TRBD1; length: 18; DNA: TGTGCCAGCAGCTTAGACCAGCGAGACAGGGCAATTTCCTACGAGCAGTACTTC; CDR3: CASSLDQRDRAISYEQYF
V: TRBV7-9; size: -; J: TRBJ2-3; D: -; length: 14; DNA: TGTGCCAGCAGCTTTTCGGGTAGCACAGATACGCAGTATTTT; CDR3: CASSFSGSTDTQYF
V: TRBV19; size: -; J: TRBJ2-2; D: TRBD2; length: 15; DNA: TGTGCCAGTAGGGGTCTAGCGGGGAACACCGGGGAGCTGTTTTTT; CDR3: CASRGLAGNTGELFF
V: TRBV19; size: -; J: TRBJ1-5; D: TRBD1; length: 15; DNA: TGTGCCAGTAGTGAGACAGGGGGTGCCGATCAGCCCCAGCATTTT; CDR3: CASSETGGADQPQHF